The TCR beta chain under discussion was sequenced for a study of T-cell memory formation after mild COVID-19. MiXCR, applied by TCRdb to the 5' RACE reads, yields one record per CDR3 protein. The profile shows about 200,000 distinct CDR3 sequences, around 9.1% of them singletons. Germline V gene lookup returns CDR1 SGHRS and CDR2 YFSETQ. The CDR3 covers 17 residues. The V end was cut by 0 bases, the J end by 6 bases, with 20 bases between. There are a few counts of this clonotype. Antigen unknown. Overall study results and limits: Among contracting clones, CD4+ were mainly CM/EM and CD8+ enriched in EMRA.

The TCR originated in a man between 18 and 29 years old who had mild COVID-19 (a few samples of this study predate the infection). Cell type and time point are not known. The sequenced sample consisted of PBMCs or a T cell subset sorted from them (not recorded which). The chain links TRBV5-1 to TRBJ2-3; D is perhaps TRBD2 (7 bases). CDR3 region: CASSLGNLVRGADTQYF. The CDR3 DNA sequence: TGCGCCAGCAGCTTGGGTAATCTAGTTCGGGGGGCCGATACGCAGTATTTT.